This T cell receptor (beta chain) derives from a study of cytotoxic CD8 clonotypes in ibrutinib-treated CLL. Whole-study context: A mean of around 260,000 productive templates and tens of thousands of productive rearrangements was obtained per sample.

Germline V lookup: CDR1 MDHEN, CDR2 SYDVKM. V shed 6 bases and J shed 1 base, with 18 bases lying between them. The CDR3 is 16 amino acids. TCRdb keeps only in-frame clones here, not all; method: immunoSEQ multiplex PCR. The sample includes 55,000 to 80,000 clones, approximately 90% of them seen just once. General study points: While tracking circulating CD8+ T-cell counts, baseline clonality exceeded that of age-matched healthy donors. Rare overall, public clonotypes shrank or held steady under therapy.

Worth noting for this clone: Its cognate antigen is unknown.

Sequencing was performed on PBMCs, taken after 12 months of ibrutinib treatment. The chain employs TRBV28 and TRBJ1-1, with TRBD1 as a possible D gene (5 bases). The TCR was taken from a human donor with chronic lymphocytic leukemia. CDR3 in amino acids: CASRVTTDSQNTEAFF. The CDR3 DNA is TGTGCCAGCAGAGTCACCACTGACAGCCAGAACACTGAAGCTTTCTTT.